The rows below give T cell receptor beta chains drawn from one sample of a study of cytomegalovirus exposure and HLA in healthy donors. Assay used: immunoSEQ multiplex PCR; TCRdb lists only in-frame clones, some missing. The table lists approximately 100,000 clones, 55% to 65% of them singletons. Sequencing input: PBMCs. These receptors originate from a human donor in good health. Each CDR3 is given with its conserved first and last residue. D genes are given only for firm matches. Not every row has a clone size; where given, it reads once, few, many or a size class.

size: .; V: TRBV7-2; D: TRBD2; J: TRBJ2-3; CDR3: CASSLNPTSGGTDTQYF; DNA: TGTGCCAGCAGCTTAAACCCAACTAGCGGGGGCACAGATACGCAGTATTTT
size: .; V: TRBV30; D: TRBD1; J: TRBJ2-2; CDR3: CAWSVPTGGYNTGELFF; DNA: TGTGCCTGGAGTGTACCGACAGGGGGCTATAACACCGGGGAGCTGTTTTTT
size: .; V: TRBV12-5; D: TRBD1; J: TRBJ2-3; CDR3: CASGTVGGYIDTQYF; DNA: TGTGCTAGTGGTACTGTAGGGGGCTACATAGATACGCAGTATTTT
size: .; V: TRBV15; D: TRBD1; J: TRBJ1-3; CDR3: CATSSRTGAGNTIYF; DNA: TGTGCCACCAGCAGTCGGACAGGGGCTGGAAACACCATATATTTT
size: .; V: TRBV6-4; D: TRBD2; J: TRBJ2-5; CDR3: CASSDRGTSGGPVAQYF; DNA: TGTGCCAGCAGTGACCGAGGGACTAGCGGGGGGCCCGTCGCCCAGTACTTC
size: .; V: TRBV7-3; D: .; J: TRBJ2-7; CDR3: CASSMTRPGEQYF; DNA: TGTGCCAGCAGCATGACCCGCCCGGGCGAGCAGTACTTC
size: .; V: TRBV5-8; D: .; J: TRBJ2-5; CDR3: CASNRQGVSETQYF; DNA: TGTGCCAGCAATCGGCAGGGCGTTAGTGAGACCCAGTACTTC
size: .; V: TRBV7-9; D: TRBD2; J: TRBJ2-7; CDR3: CASSIHSGSSSYEQYF; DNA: TGTGCCAGCAGCATACATAGCGGGAGTAGCTCCTACGAGCAGTACTTC
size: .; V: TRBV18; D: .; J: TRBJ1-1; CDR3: CASSPLQGTEAFF; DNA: TGTGCCAGCTCACCCCTTCAGGGCACTGAAGCTTTCTTT
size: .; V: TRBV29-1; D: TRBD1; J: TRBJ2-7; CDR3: CSVSGGYEQYF; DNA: TGCAGCGTTTCAGGGGGCTACGAGCAGTACTTC
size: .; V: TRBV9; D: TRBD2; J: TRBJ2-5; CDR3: CASSGGGPIPALEETQYF; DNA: TGTGCCAGCAGCGGCGGGGGGCCGATCCCTGCCTTGGAAGAGACCCAGTACTTC
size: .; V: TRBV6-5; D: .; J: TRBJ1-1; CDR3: CASSYPGSAFF; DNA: TGTGCCAGCAGTTACCCGGGTTCAGCTTTCTTT
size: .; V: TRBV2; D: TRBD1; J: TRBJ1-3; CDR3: CASREQGASGNTIYF; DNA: TGTGCCAGCAGGGAACAGGGGGCTTCTGGAAACACCATATATTTT
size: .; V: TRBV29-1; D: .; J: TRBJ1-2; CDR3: CSVEQNYGYTF; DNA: TGCAGCGTTGAACAGAACTATGGCTACACCTTC
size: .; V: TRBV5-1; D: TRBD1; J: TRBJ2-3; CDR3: CASSFKRQGATDTQYF; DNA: TGCGCCAGCAGCTTTAAACGACAGGGGGCGACAGATACGCAGTATTTT
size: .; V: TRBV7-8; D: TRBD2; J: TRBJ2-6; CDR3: CASSSRTSGGVRSGANVLTF; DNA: TGTGCCAGCAGCTCCCGGACTAGCGGGGGGGTACGATCTGGGGCCAACGTCCTGACTTTC
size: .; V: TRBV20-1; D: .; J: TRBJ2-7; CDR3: CSAREYYEQYF; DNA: TGCAGTGCTAGAGAATACTACGAGCAGTACTTC
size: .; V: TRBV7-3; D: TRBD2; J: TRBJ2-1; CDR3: CASSPHGTSGYNEQFF; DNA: TGTGCCAGCAGCCCCCACGGGACTAGCGGCTACAATGAGCAGTTCTTC
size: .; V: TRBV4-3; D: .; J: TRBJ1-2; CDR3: CASSQERGGYGYTF; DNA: TGCGCCAGCAGCCAAGAACGAGGGGGCTATGGCTACACCTTC
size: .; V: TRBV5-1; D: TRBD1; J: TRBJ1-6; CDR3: CASSPRTGGVDSPLHF; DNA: TGCGCCAGCAGTCCGAGGACAGGGGGCGTAGACTCACCCCTCCACTTT
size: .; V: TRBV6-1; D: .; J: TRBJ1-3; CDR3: CASSGPTVAGNTIYF; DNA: TGTGCCAGCAGTGGACCGACAGTGGCTGGAAACACCATATATTTT
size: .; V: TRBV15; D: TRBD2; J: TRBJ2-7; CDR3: CATSRDIGTSGGQLGEQYF; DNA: TGTGCCACCAGCAGAGATATAGGGACTAGCGGGGGGCAGTTGGGCGAGCAGTACTTC
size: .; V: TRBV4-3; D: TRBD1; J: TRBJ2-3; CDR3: CASSQDKTGARTQYF; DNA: TGCGCCAGCAGCCAGGATAAGACAGGGGCCCGTACGCAGTATTTT
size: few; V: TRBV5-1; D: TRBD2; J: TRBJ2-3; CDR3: CASSLIGLATDTQYF; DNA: TGCGCCAGCAGCTTGATTGGACTAGCAACAGATACGCAGTATTTT
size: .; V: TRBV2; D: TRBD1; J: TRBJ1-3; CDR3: CASSKDRAGNTIYF; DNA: TGTGCCAGCAGTAAGGACAGGGCTGGAAACACCATATATTTT
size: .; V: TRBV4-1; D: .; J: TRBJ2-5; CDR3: CASSQDLGRGGETQYF; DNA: TGCGCCAGCAGCCAAGATCTAGGGCGGGGTGGAGAGACCCAGTACTTC
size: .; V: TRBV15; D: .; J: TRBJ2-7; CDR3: CATSRTSNSYEQYF; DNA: TGTGCCACCAGCAGAACCAGTAACTCCTACGAGCAGTACTTC
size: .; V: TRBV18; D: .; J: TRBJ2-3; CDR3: CASSALPSTPRGADTQYF; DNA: TGTGCCAGCTCAGCACTCCCATCTACTCCCAGGGGCGCAGATACGCAGTATTTT
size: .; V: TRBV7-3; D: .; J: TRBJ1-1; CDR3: CASSVDRNTEAFF; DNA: TGTGCCAGCAGTGTGGACAGGAACACTGAAGCTTTCTTT
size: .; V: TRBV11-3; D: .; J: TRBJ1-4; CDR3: CASSLDNRVGGKKLFF; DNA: TGTGCCAGCAGCTTAGATAACCGGGTCGGAGGCAAAAAACTGTTTTTT
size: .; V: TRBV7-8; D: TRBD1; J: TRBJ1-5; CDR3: CASSTTGYGSQHF; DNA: TGTGCCAGCAGCACGACAGGGTACGGGTCCCAGCATTTT
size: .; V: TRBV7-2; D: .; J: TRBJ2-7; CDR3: CASRLDRRWYEQYF; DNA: TGTGCCAGCAGACTTGACAGGAGGTGGTACGAGCAGTACTTC
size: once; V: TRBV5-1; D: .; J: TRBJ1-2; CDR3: CASRPLTGYDYGYTF; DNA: TGCGCCAGCAGGCCATTAACAGGGTATGACTATGGCTACACCTTC
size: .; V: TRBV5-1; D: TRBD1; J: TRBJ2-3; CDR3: CASSGGTGGADTQYF; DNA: TGCGCCAGCAGCGGGGGGACAGGAGGGGCAGATACGCAGTATTTT
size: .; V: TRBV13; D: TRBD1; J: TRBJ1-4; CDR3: CASSLAGQGNEKLFF; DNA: TGTGCCAGCAGCTTAGCCGGACAGGGAAATGAAAAACTGTTTTTT
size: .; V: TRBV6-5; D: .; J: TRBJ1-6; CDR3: CASSIQGGYNSPLHF; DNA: TGTGCCAGCAGTATTCAGGGAGGGTACAATTCACCCCTCCACTTT
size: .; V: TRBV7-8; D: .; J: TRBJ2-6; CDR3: CASSSRTRRSGANVLTF; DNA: TGTGCCAGCAGCTCCAGGACACGTCGCTCTGGGGCCAACGTCCTGACTTTC
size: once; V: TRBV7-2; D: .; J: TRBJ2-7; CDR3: CASSPRMFNEQYF; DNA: TGTGCCAGCAGCCCCAGGATGTTCAACGAGCAGTACTTC
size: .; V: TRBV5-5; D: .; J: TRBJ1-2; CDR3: CASSFTGGGRFYGYTF; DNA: TGTGCCAGCAGCTTTACGGGGGGGGGCCGCTTCTATGGCTACACCTTC
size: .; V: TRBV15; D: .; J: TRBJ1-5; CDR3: CATSRDKTGLGNQPQHF; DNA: TGTGCCACCAGCAGAGATAAGACAGGCCTAGGGAATCAGCCCCAGCATTTT
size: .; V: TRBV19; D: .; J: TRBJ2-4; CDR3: CASSPNGAKNIQYF; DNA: TGTGCCAGTAGTCCTAACGGAGCCAAAAACATTCAGTACTTC